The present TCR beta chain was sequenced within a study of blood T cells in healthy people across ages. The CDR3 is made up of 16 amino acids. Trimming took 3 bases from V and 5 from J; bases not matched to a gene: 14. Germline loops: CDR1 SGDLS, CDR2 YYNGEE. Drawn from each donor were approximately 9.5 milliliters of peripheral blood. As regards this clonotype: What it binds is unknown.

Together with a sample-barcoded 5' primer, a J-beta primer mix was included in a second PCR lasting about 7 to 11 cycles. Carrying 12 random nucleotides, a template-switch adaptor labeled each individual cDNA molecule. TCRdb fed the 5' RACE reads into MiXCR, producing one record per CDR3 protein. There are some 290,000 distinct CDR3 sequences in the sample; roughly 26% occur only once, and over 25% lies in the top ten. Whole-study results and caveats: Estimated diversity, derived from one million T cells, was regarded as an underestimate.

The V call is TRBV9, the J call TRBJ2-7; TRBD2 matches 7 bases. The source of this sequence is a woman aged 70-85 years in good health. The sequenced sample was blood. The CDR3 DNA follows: TGTGCCAGCAGCGCCTACACAGGAGCGGGGTTGGACGAGCAGTACTTC. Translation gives CASSAYTGAGLDEQYF.